Listed here are 5 T cell receptor beta chains from one sample, sequenced in a study of patients and donors after allogeneic stem cell transplantation. TCRdb called the RT-PCR reads again in MiXCR, with one record for every CDR3 protein. The sample includes about a million distinct CDR3 sequences, approximately 18% of them seen just once. Sequences were obtained from blood, either unsorted or a sorted T cell fraction (not recorded which). Receptor source: a human donor who was either an allogeneic HSCT recipient or a stem cell or donor lymphocyte infusion donor (not recorded which). It is not recorded whose cells these are; they may come from a transplant donor.

The CDR3 region has the DNA TGCAGCGTGGCCATCGGAAGGGCTTCTATGGGAGCTTTCTTT. Encoded protein: CSVAIGRASMGAFF. The rearrangement joins TRBV29-1 to TRBJ1-1; D is unclear. The CDR3 is made up of 14 amino acids. From germline, CDR1 is SQVTM and CDR2 ANQGSEA. Trimming cost V 6 bases and J 10 bases, with 24 bases left between them.

The sample holds a few counts of this clonotype. The genes are TRBV20-1 and TRBJ1-5, with D possibly matching TRBD1 (5 bases). This CDR3 spans 16 amino acids. The V gene's germline CDR1 is DFQATT and CDR2 SNEGSKA (reference sequence). Trimming stripped 6 bases from V and 3 bases from J, with 21 bases between. Here the CDR3 reads CSAVALGLRDNQPQHF. In DNA, the CDR3 is TGCAGTGCCGTCGCCTTAGGCCTCAGGGACAATCAGCCCCAGCATTTT.

This clonotype has only a few counts. The V call is TRBV10-3, the J call TRBJ1-6, with 7 positions matching TRBD1. The CDR3 contains 12 residues. From germline, CDR1 is ENHRY and CDR2 SYGVKD. After removal of 10 bases from V and 9 bases from J, the junction contained 6 bases not matched to a gene. Here the CDR3 DNA reads TGTGCCACCCGACAGGGTGTTTCACCCCTCCACTTT. Its translation: CATRQGVSPLHF.

This clonotype was picked up a small number of times. This chain uses TRBV24-1 with TRBJ1-2; D might be TRBD1 (5 bases). Deletions cut 5 bases from V and 7 bases from J, with 10 bases between. The CDR3 totals 12 residues. CDR1 and CDR2 from the germline V gene are KGHDR and SFDVKD. The DNA of the CDR3 is TGTGCCACCAGTGGAGGGGCAGGTGGCTACACCTTC. As protein: CATSGGAGGYTF.

CDR3 coding DNA: TGTGCCAGCAGGGCGGGACAGGGGAGGACAGATACGCAGTATTTT. Translation gives CASRAGQGRTDTQYF. The gene calls are TRBV6-1 and TRBJ2-3; 10 positions agree with TRBD1. The CDR3 length is 15 residues. With V trimmed by 6 bases and J by 3 bases, 6 bases remained unmatched. Germline CDR1 reads MNHNS; CDR2 reads SASEGT.